This T cell receptor (beta chain) was profiled in a study of OX40 agonist ivuxolimab in advanced cancers. Background on the study: Patients' therapy was ivuxolimab, an antibody that acts as an agonist of OX40 (CD134).

Points from the study as a whole: CD8+ T cells showed, on average, more clonal expansion than CD4+ cells.

TCRdb's copy holds only in-frame clones and misses some; the assay was immunoSEQ multiplex PCR. This table holds 20,000 to 30,000 clones, about 87% found once. Per germline, CDR1 SGHVS and CDR2 FQNEAQ. V was clipped by 1 base and J by 4 bases; unmatched bases: 9. The CDR3 totals 16 residues. Regarding this clone: The antigen is not known.

The receptor was derived from an adult with an advanced solid tumor such as melanoma, head and neck, liver or kidney cancer. The sample was CD4+ or CD8+ T cells sorted from blood, taken in a trial of the OX40 agonist ivuxolimab. This chain joins TRBV7-8 and TRBJ1-1; TRBD1 agrees at 7 bases. The CDR3 sequence: CASSLVYRGGATEAFF. Written as DNA, the CDR3 is TGTGCCAGCAGCTTAGTCTACAGGGGAGGGGCCACTGAAGCTTTCTTT.